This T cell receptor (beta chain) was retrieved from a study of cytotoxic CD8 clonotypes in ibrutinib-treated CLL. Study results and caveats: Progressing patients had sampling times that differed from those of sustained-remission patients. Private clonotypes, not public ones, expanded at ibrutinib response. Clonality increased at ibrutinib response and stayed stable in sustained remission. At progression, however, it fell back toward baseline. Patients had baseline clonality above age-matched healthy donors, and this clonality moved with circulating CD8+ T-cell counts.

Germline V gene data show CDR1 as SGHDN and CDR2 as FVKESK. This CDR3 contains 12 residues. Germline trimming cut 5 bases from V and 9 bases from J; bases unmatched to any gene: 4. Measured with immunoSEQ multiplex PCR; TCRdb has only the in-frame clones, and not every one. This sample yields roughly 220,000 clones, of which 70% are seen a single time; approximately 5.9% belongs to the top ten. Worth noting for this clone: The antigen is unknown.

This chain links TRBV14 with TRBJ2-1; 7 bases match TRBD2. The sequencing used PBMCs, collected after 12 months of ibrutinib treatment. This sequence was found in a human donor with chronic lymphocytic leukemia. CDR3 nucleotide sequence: TGTGCCAGCAGCTCAAGCGGGGTTGAGCAGTTCTTC. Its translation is CASSSSGVEQFF.